The next 27 T cell receptor beta chains were all read from a single sample in a study of T cell changes during pregnancy in multiple sclerosis. Libraries were prepared by immunoSEQ multiplex PCR; TCRdb keeps only in-frame clonotypes and omits some of them. Of about 71,000 clones listed, around nine tenths are singletons. Material: peripheral blood, obtained in the third trimester of pregnancy. The receptors come from a female donor with multiple sclerosis, enrolled in a pregnancy study.

This clone was found a few times. This rearrangement joins TRBV11-2 to TRBJ1-4; possibly TRBD1 for D (5 bases). The V end was cut by 1 base, the J end by 8 bases, with 14 bases between. The V gene's germline CDR1 is SGHAT and CDR2 FQNNGV. There are 15 residues in the CDR3. CDR3 sequence reads: CASSLGGKGNEKLFF. The CDR3 DNA reads TGTGCCAGCAGCTTAGGGGGCAAGGGTAACGAAAAACTGTTTTTT.

The chain joins TRBV6-1 to TRBJ2-3; 11 bases are a match to TRBD2. Germline V lookup: CDR1 MNHNS, CDR2 SASEGT. The CDR3 loop spans 15 amino acids. V was pared by 6 bases and J by 3 bases, with 5 bases of the junction left unmatched. The CDR3 sequence is CASSGASGGTDTQYF. CDR3 bases: TGTGCCAGCAGCGGGGCTAGCGGGGGGACAGATACGCAGTATTTT.

V gene TRBV30 combines with J gene TRBJ2-3; D is possibly TRBD1 (5 bases). In germline, CDR1 is GTSNPN, CDR2 SVGIG (reference sequence). V was trimmed by 4 bases and J by 2 bases, leaving 7 bases between them. The CDR3 has 12 residues. CDR3: CAWTGNTDTQYF. DNA of the CDR3: TGTGCCTGGACAGGGAACACAGATACGCAGTATTTT.

The chain carries TRBV19 and TRBJ2-2, with 8 bases fitting TRBD1. Trimming took 6 bases from V and 4 from J; bases not matched to a gene: 13. CDR1 and CDR2 from the germline V gene are LNHDA and SQIVND (reference sequence). The CDR3 totals 17 residues. The CDR3 DNA follows: TGTGCCAGTAGCCATACGCCCGGACAGGGCTTCACCGGGGAGCTGTTTTTT. Protein product: CASSHTPGQGFTGELFF.

The rearrangement joins TRBV5-6 to TRBJ1-5; 9 bases are shared with TRBD1. CDR3 size: 14 residues. Germline V CDR1 and CDR2: SGHDT, YYEEEE. V shed 3 bases, J shed 5 bases, and the junction held 3 bases outside the gene matches. The CDR3 DNA reads TGTGCCAGCAGCTGGACAGGGGAACATCAGCCCCAGCATTTT. Its protein product is CASSWTGEHQPQHF.

The rearrangement links TRBV7-9 to TRBJ1-1, with 7 bases fitting TRBD1. The junction had 14 bases not matched to a gene; V was cut back by 10 bases and J by 0 bases. The CDR3 is 16 amino acids. Germline V gene data show CDR1 as SEHNR and CDR2 as FQNEAQ (reference sequence). The CDR3 loop reads CATLYAGRGMNTEAFF. The CDR3 bases are TGTGCCACCTTGTACGCGGGCAGGGGGATGAACACTGAAGCTTTCTTT.

The chain uses TRBV5-1 and TRBJ2-5, with D perhaps TRBD1 (6 bases). The germline V and J ends were trimmed by 4 bases and 4 bases, with 11 bases remaining between them. CDR1 is SGHRS, CDR2 YFSETQ, per germline. This CDR3 is built from 13 residues. CDR3: CASSLGTRETQYF. CDR3 DNA sequence: TGCGCCAGCAGCCTTGGGACAAGAGAGACCCAGTACTTC.

This chain connects TRBV14 to TRBJ2-2, with 10 bases fitting TRBD1. With 4 bases clipped from V and 13 bases from J, the junction kept 6 bases outside the gene matches. Germline V gene lookup returns CDR1 SGHDN and CDR2 FVKESK. The CDR3 has 13 residues. The CDR3 bases are TGTGCCAGCAGCCGGGACAGGGGCCTTCCGCTGTTTTTT. Translated, it gives CASSRDRGLPLFF.

The V gene is TRBV4-3, the J gene TRBJ1-5, with no clear D. The germline V gene has CDR1 LGHNA and CDR2 YSLEER. The CDR3 has 15 residues. Trimming removed 1 base from V and 0 bases from J, with 7 bases in between. In DNA, the CDR3 is TGCGCCAGCAGCCAAGGATCAGGTAGCAATCAGCCCCAGCATTTT. Translation gives CASSQGSGSNQPQHF.

The V gene is TRBV28, the J gene TRBJ1-1; 11 bases match TRBD1. Germline values: CDR1 MDHEN, CDR2 SYDVKM. This CDR3 is built from 15 residues. V shed 5 bases, J shed 5 bases, and the junction held 7 bases outside the gene matches. This chain's CDR3 is CASSPRTGGATEAFF. The CDR3, as DNA: TGTGCCAGCAGTCCCCGGACAGGGGGCGCGACTGAAGCTTTCTTT.

This clone was seen a handful of times. This chain links TRBV11-3 with TRBJ2-3, with D maybe TRBD2 (6 bases). This CDR3 has 15 residues. V lost 5 bases and J lost 0, with 12 bases in between. Germline loops: CDR1 SGHNT, CDR2 YENEEA. DNA for the CDR3: TGTGCCAGCAGCACTGGACTAAGTAGCACAGATACGCAGTATTTT. Translation: CASSTGLSSTDTQYF.

The chain is built from TRBV7-3 and TRBJ2-1; maybe TRBD2 (6 bases). CDR3 length equals 13 residues. The ends were cut back, 5 bases at V and 7 bases at J, with 12 bases in the middle. Per germline, CDR1 SGHTA and CDR2 FQGTGA. DNA of the CDR3: TGTGCCAGCAGCGTCCGGGAGCAAAATGAGCAGTTCTTC. Translation gives CASSVREQNEQFF.

V and J are TRBV4-1 and TRBJ2-7; 12 nucleotides match TRBD2. Germline assignment: CDR1 MGHRA and CDR2 YSYEKL. The length of the CDR3 is 15 residues. The V gene end was trimmed by 1 base and the J gene end by 2 bases; junction bases not matched to a gene: 0. As DNA, the CDR3 is TGCGCCAGCAGCCAAGGGACTAGCGGGACCTACGAGCAGTACTTC. Translating gives CASSQGTSGTYEQYF.

CDR3 DNA: TGTGCCACCAGCACCGGGGGACTAGCGTACTACAATGAGCAGTTCTTC. Residues: CATSTGGLAYYNEQFF. The chain carries TRBV15 and TRBJ2-1; TRBD2 matches at 10 bases. Germline-derived CDR1 and CDR2 are LNHNV and YYDKDF (reference sequence). The J segment lost 3 bases and the V segment lost 4 bases, leaving 6 bases of the junction unmatched. This CDR3 is 16 amino acids long.

The rearrangement joins TRBV4-1 to TRBJ1-1; D gene uncertain. Germline V gene lookup returns CDR1 MGHRA and CDR2 YSYEKL. V dropped 2 bases and J dropped 0 bases, with 10 bases sitting between them. The CDR3 loop spans 15 amino acids. The CDR3 sequence: CASSQTPQMNTEAFF. CDR3 DNA: TGCGCCAGCAGCCAAACCCCCCAGATGAACACTGAAGCTTTCTTT.

The rearrangement uses TRBV2 and TRBJ2-1, with 11 bases identical to TRBD2. Germline CDR1 and CDR2: SNHLY and FYNNEI. CDR3 length equals 15 residues. The V segment lost 7 bases and the J segment 4 bases; nucleotides outside the gene matches: 6. This chain's CDR3 is CASTYRTSGYNEQFF. CDR3 DNA sequence: TGTGCCAGCACTTATAGGACTAGCGGGTACAATGAGCAGTTCTTC.

The chain employs TRBV4-1 and TRBJ1-5; possible D gene TRBD1, 6 bases. The CDR3 has 14 amino acids. Trimming removed 1 base at V and 3 bases at J, with 7 bases between. Germline V lookup: CDR1 MGHRA, CDR2 YSYEKL. CDR3 region: CASSQGQVNQPQHF. In DNA form, the CDR3 reads TGCGCCAGCAGCCAAGGACAGGTCAATCAGCCCCAGCATTTT.

The chain employs TRBV5-1 and TRBJ2-3; 8 bases line up with TRBD1. The junction had 8 bases not matched to a gene; V was cut back by 3 bases and J by 5 bases. Germline CDR1 is SGHRS and CDR2 is YFSETQ. This CDR3 comprises 15 residues. The CDR3 nucleotides read TGCGCCAGCAGCTCAGAGGACAGGGCGATAGATACGCAGTATTTT. Amino acid sequence: CASSSEDRAIDTQYF.

The chain couples TRBV6-5 to TRBJ1-5, with TRBD1 matching over 10 bases. The CDR3 length is 16 residues. With 4 bases clipped from V and 7 bases from J, the junction kept 10 bases outside the gene matches. From germline, CDR1 is MNHEY and CDR2 SVGAGI. The CDR3 sequence is CASSSRDRGGWQPQHF. The CDR3 DNA sequence: TGTGCCAGCAGTTCGCGGGACAGGGGAGGGTGGCAGCCCCAGCATTTT.

The chain joins TRBV11-2 to TRBJ1-3; the D is unclear. Germline V CDR1 and CDR2: SGHAT, FQNNGV. The CDR3 has 16 amino acids. Trimming cost V 4 bases and J 0 bases, with 13 bases left between them. This CDR3 is CASSSQRRSSGNTIYF. DNA of the CDR3: TGTGCCAGCAGCTCCCAAAGGCGGAGCTCTGGAAACACCATATATTTT.

The V and J genes are TRBV4-1 and TRBJ2-1; 7 bases line up with TRBD2. CDR1 and CDR2 from the germline V gene are MGHRA and YSYEKL. V lost 6 bases and J lost 0; bases outside the gene matches: 5. The CDR3 contains 15 residues. CDR3 loop: CASRVGGSSYNEQFF. The CDR3 DNA reads TGCGCCAGCAGGGTTGGCGGGAGCTCCTACAATGAGCAGTTCTTC.

The V call is TRBV11-2, the J call TRBJ2-2; D is uncertain. V lost 4 bases, J lost 0 bases, and 12 bases lay in between. The CDR3 is 16 residues long. CDR1 and CDR2 (germline): SGHAT, FQNNGV. The CDR3 reads CASSSLQRPNTGELFF. The DNA of the CDR3 is TGTGCCAGCAGCTCTCTACAGAGACCGAACACCGGGGAGCTGTTTTTT. Full variable domain (outside the CDR3, taken from reference TRBV11-2 and TRBJ2-2): EAGVAQSPRYKIIEKRQSVAFWCNPISGHATLYWYQQILGQGPKLLIQFQNNGVVDDSQLPKDRFSAERLKGVDSTLKIQPAKLEDSAVYLCASSSLQRPNTGELFFGEGSRLTVL.

The gene calls are TRBV2 and TRBJ1-4; D is unclear. Germline loops: CDR1 SNHLY, CDR2 FYNNEI. Deletions cut 3 bases from V and 13 bases from J, with 9 bases between. The length of the CDR3 is 11 residues. DNA of the CDR3: TGTGCCAGCAGTGACTGGGGAGGACTGTTTTTT. Translating gives CASSDWGGLFF.

V usage is TRBV6-1 and J usage is TRBJ2-7, with 11 bases identical to TRBD1. Germline CDR1 MNHNS, CDR2 SASEGT. The CDR3 is 14 amino acids. V shed 4 bases and J 6 bases; nucleotides not matched to a gene: 5. The CDR3 nucleotides read TGTGCCAGCAGTGCGGGACAGGGGGTGTTCGAGCAGTACTTC. Amino acid sequence: CASSAGQGVFEQYF.

The V gene is TRBV28, the J gene TRBJ2-5, with D unresolved. Germline CDR1 reads MDHEN; CDR2 reads SYDVKM. Trimming pared 3 bases from V and 1 base from J, leaving 9 bases between. The CDR3 has 14 residues. The DNA for the CDR3 is TGTGCCAGCAGTTTCAGACAACTCCAAGAGACCCAGTACTTC. Amino acids: CASSFRQLQETQYF.

The chain links TRBV4-1 to TRBJ2-3; 8 bases line up with TRBD2. This CDR3 spans 16 amino acids. CDR1 MGHRA and CDR2 YSYEKL come from the germline V gene. J gave up 3 bases and V 4 bases, and 9 bases lay outside the gene matches. CDR3 loop: CASSPTAGLATDTQYF. The CDR3 nucleotides read TGCGCCAGCAGCCCGACCGCCGGACTAGCAACAGATACGCAGTATTTT.

This chain uses TRBV4-2 with TRBJ2-7; D is possibly TRBD1 (8 bases). Between the trimmed V and J ends, which lost 0 bases and 5 bases, there was a span of 23 bases. Germline CDR1 reads LGHNA; CDR2 reads YNFKEQ. The CDR3 is made up of 18 amino acids. The CDR3 bases are TGTGCCAGCAGCCAAGATGGTTGGTCTGACAGGGGAGGGAACGAGCAGTACTTC. It codes for CASSQDGWSDRGGNEQYF.